The 9 T cell receptor beta chains in this list originate from one sample, sequenced in a study of T cell responses to AZD1222 COVID-19 vaccine (dated by TCRdb to the early 2020s). To prepare the library, the immunoSEQ multiplex PCR assay was applied. TCRdb provides this immuneACCESS table in a form limited to in-frame rearrangements. Some clones are lacking; in checked studies, under half of them reflect an unresolved V gene, and why the rest are absent is not known. This sample gives 150,000 or so clones in total; almost 95% of them show up just once. Around 2.3% of the sample comes from the top ten. This specimen's time point label, interpreted: baseline before first vaccination. The material was peripheral blood, obtained on day 0 of AZD1222 vaccination. Receptor source: an adult in good health.

The chain recombines TRBV7-9 with TRBJ2-3, with 9 bases aligning to TRBD2. V was pared by 3 bases and J by 1 base, with 5 bases of the junction left unmatched. CDR3 length: 16 amino acids. Germline assignment: CDR1 SEHNR and CDR2 FQNEAQ (reference sequence). The CDR3 loop reads CASSFPERGGTDTQYF. CDR3 coding DNA: TGTGCCAGCAGCTTTCCGGAGCGGGGGGGCACAGATACGCAGTATTTT.

V usage is TRBV7-9 and J usage is TRBJ1-6, with 10 bases fitting TRBD1. J gave up 8 bases and V 5 bases, and 12 bases lay outside the gene matches. The CDR3 has 17 amino acids. CDR1 and CDR2 from the germline V gene are SEHNR and FQNEAQ (reference sequence). CDR3 sequence reads: CASSPPHFGTGDSPLHF. DNA of the CDR3: TGTGCCAGCAGCCCCCCCCACTTCGGGACAGGGGATTCACCCCTCCACTTT.

The chain joins TRBV5-4 to TRBJ1-2, with 8 bases fitting TRBD1. Per the germline V gene, CDR1 is SGHNT and CDR2 is YYREEE (reference sequence). V shed 4 bases, J shed 3 bases, and the junction held 5 bases outside the gene matches. The CDR3 loop spans 14 amino acids. The chain's CDR3 is CASSPRQGYYGYTF. Written as DNA, the CDR3 is TGTGCCAGCAGCCCTCGACAGGGGTACTATGGCTACACCTTC.

This chain uses TRBV6-5 with TRBJ1-2; tentative D call: TRBD1 (6 bases). Germline values: CDR1 MNHEY, CDR2 SVGAGI. V lost 0 bases, J lost 6 bases, and 11 bases lay in between. The CDR3 has 14 amino acids. In DNA form, the CDR3 reads TGTGCCAGCAGTTACTCGGGGGGGCTGGATGGCTACACCTTC. Translation gives CASSYSGGLDGYTF.

The rearrangement joins TRBV29-1 to TRBJ2-3, with 8 bases lining up with TRBD1. CDR1 and CDR2 (germline): SQVTM, ANQGSEA. The V and J ends lost 5 bases and 0 bases, in that order; junction bases with no gene match: 1. CDR3 length: 13 residues. This chain's CDR3 is CSVRDRSTDTQYF. CDR3 DNA: TGCAGCGTTCGGGACAGGAGCACAGATACGCAGTATTTT.

This chain joins TRBV11-3 and TRBJ2-7; tentatively, D is TRBD1 or TRBD2 (5 bases each). The V end was cut by 5 bases, the J end by 5 bases, with 13 bases between. The CDR3 is 13 residues long. The germline V gene has CDR1 SGHNT and CDR2 YENEEA. The CDR3 loop is CASSRDPEDEQYF. The DNA for the CDR3 is TGTGCCAGCAGCCGGGACCCGGAGGACGAGCAGTACTTC.

The chain employs TRBV5-1 and TRBJ1-6, with a possible D match to TRBD1 (5 bases). V lost 0 bases to trimming and J lost 7 bases, with 11 bases between them. This CDR3 is 15 amino acids long. Germline CDR1 reads SGHRS; CDR2 reads YFSETQ. This CDR3 is CASSLGAGLNSPLHF. The CDR3 DNA reads TGCGCCAGCAGCTTGGGGGCAGGGTTAAATTCACCCCTCCACTTT. The full variable domain, rest sourced from reference TRBV5-1 and TRBJ1-6, is KAGVTQTPRYLIKTRGQQVTLSCSPISGHRSVSWYQQTPGQGLQFLFEYFSETQRNKGNFPGRFSGRQFSNSRSEMNVSTLELGDSALYLCASSLGAGLNSPLHFGNGTRLTVT.

The rearrangement links TRBV28 to TRBJ2-7; TRBD2 aligns across 10 bases. The ends lost 5 bases at V and 2 bases at J; junction bases unmatched: 18. The CDR3 spans 19 residues. The germline gives CDR1 MDHEN, CDR2 SYDVKM. The chain's CDR3 is CASSTRQWDSGRAPYEQYF. The CDR3 DNA sequence: TGTGCCAGCAGTACCAGACAGTGGGACAGCGGGAGGGCCCCCTACGAGCAGTACTTC.

This chain joins TRBV7-2 and TRBJ1-1; D gene unclear. The CDR3 spans 12 residues. Germline V gene lookup returns CDR1 SGHTA and CDR2 FQGNSA. Trimming left V 5 bases short and J 6 bases short, with 10 bases between. In nucleotides, the CDR3 is TGTGCCAGCAGCCGATCACGGGCTGAAGCTTTCTTT. Translating gives CASSRSRAEAFF.